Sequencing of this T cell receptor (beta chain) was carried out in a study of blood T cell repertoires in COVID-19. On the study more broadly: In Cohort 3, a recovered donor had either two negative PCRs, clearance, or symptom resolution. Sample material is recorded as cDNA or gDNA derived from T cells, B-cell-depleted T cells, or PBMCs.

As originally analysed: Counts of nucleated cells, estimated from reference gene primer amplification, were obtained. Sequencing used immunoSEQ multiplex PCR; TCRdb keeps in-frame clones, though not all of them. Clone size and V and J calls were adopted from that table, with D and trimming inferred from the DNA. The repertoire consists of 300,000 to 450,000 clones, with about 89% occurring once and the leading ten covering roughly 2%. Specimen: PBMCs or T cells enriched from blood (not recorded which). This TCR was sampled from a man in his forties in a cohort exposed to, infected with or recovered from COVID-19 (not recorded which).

The CDR3, as DNA: TGTGCCTGGAGTGTAGCCCCCACAGGGGGCGCAGGATCACCCCTCCACTTT. As protein: CAWSVAPTGGAGSPLHF. The J gene is TRBJ1-6, the V gene TRBV30; TRBD1 matches 9 bases. The CDR3 is 17 residues long. Germline V CDR1 and CDR2: GTSNPN, SVGIG (reference sequence). J was trimmed by 10 bases and V by 0 bases; bases with no gene match: 13.